The rows below give T cell receptor beta chains drawn from one sample of a study of blood T cell repertoires in COVID-19. Sequencing used immunoSEQ multiplex PCR; TCRdb keeps in-frame clones, though not all of them. The repertoire holds roughly 90,000 clones, with around 85% as singletons. The sequencing sample was made of peripheral blood. The receptor set was obtained from an elderly man with acute or convalescent COVID-19. The CDR3 runs from the conserved cysteine through the conserved F or W. A D gene is named only where the DNA matches it firmly. A clone size is listed for some rows: how often the clone was seen (once, few, many), or a class if it is expanded.

d_gene,j_gene,v_gene,abundance,CDR3aa,CDR3nt
TRBD1,TRBJ1-1,TRBV12-5,.,CASATTGGNTEAFF,TGTGCTAGTGCCACGACAGGGGGGAACACTGAAGCTTTCTTT
TRBD1,TRBJ2-7,TRBV6-5,.,CASRGTGTGIYEQYF,TGTGCCAGCAGGGGAACCGGGACAGGTATCTACGAGCAGTACTTC
TRBD1,TRBJ1-6,TRBV7-9,few,CASSLDNQGDSPLHF,TGTGCCAGCAGCTTAGATAACCAGGGGGATTCACCCCTCCACTTT
TRBD1,TRBJ2-4,TRBV6-5,.,CASSRGQAGNIQYF,TGTGCCAGCAGTCGGGGACAGGCGGGAAACATTCAGTACTTC
.,TRBJ1-1,TRBV30,.,CAWSGGGSYTEAFF,TGTGCCTGGAGTGGAGGGGGTTCGTACACTGAAGCTTTCTTT
.,TRBJ2-3,TRBV20-1,.,CSALVSDTQYF,TGCAGTGCTTTAGTTTCAGATACGCAGTATTTT
.,TRBJ1-6,TRBV30,once,CAWRTSRSYNSPLHF,TGTGCCTGGAGAACAAGTCGCTCCTATAATTCACCCCTCCACTTT
.,TRBJ1-2,TRBV5-4,.,CASNFGGNYGYTF,TGTGCCAGCAACTTCGGGGGAAACTATGGCTACACCTTC
TRBD2,TRBJ2-2,TRBV24-1,.,CATREEFGELFF,TGTGCCACCCGGGAGGAGTTCGGGGAGCTGTTTTTT
.,TRBJ1-2,TRBV11-2,.,CASSREGGPYGYTF,TGTGCCAGCAGCCGTGAGGGAGGACCTTATGGCTACACCTTC
TRBD2,TRBJ2-3,TRBV9,.,CASSEAAGTSGGRLTDTQYF,TGTGCCAGCAGCGAGGCCGCCGGGACTAGCGGGGGAAGGCTAACAGATACGCAGTATTTT
.,TRBJ1-1,TRBV5-6,once,CASSLVSGVAEAFF,TGTGCCAGCAGCTTGGTATCAGGGGTCGCTGAAGCTTTCTTT
TRBD1,TRBJ1-5,TRBV19,.,CASSTGTGGQPQHF,TGTGCCAGTAGTACCGGGACAGGAGGTCAGCCCCAGCATTTT
.,TRBJ1-1,TRBV28,once,CASSPLGNTEAFF,TGTGCCAGCAGTCCGCTCGGGAACACTGAAGCTTTCTTT
TRBD2,TRBJ2-7,TRBV3-1/TRBV3-2,.,CASSQDYGRSGRHSYEQYF,TGTGCCAGCAGCCAAGATTACGGTAGAAGCGGGAGGCACTCCTACGAGCAGTACTTC
TRBD2,TRBJ2-2,TRBV6-6,few,CASSPLSGGNPTGELFF,TGTGCCAGCAGTCCTCTGTCGGGAGGGAATCCTACCGGGGAGCTGTTTTTT
TRBD1,TRBJ2-1,TRBV12-5,few,CASCWDSNEQFF,TGTGCTAGTTGTTGGGACAGCAATGAGCAGTTCTTC
.,TRBJ1-2,TRBV6-5,few,CASRLGASDYGYTF,TGTGCCAGCAGATTGGGCGCCTCAGATTATGGCTACACCTTC
TRBD2,TRBJ2-3,TRBV29-1,.,CSVEERGLAGGSWEPDTQYF,TGCAGCGTTGAAGAAAGGGGACTAGCGGGAGGGAGCTGGGAGCCAGATACGCAGTATTTT
.,TRBJ2-1,TRBV18,few,CASSPPDRSLGYNEQFF,TGTGCCAGCTCACCACCGGACAGAAGTTTAGGATACAATGAGCAGTTCTTC
TRBD1,TRBJ1-1,TRBV6-5,.,CASRKGAFTEAFF,TGTGCCAGCAGAAAGGGGGCTTTCACTGAAGCTTTCTTT
.,TRBJ2-1,TRBV5-1,.,CASSTGHENNEQFF,TGCGCCAGCAGCACGGGTCACGAGAATAATGAGCAGTTCTTC
.,TRBJ1-5,TRBV5-1,.,CASSGLQDQPQHF,TGCGCCAGCAGCGGATTACAGGATCAGCCCCAGCATTTT
TRBD1,TRBJ1-5,TRBV27,.,CASSPHRGRRNQPQHF,TGTGCCAGCAGCCCCCACAGGGGGCGCAGGAATCAGCCCCAGCATTTT
.,TRBJ1-4,TRBV25-1,.,CASTPGQAELFF,TGTGCCAGCACCCCCGGACAAGCAGAACTGTTTTTT
TRBD1,TRBJ2-3,TRBV9,.,CASSVAGDRGNTQYF,TGTGCCAGCAGCGTTGCGGGGGACAGGGGAAATACGCAGTATTTT
.,TRBJ1-1,TRBV6-5,.,CASNIQGTDEAFF,TGTGCCAGCAACATACAGGGTACCGATGAAGCTTTCTTT
.,TRBJ1-1,TRBV6-5,few,CATLRRQLNTEAFF,TGTGCCACCCTCCGGAGGCAACTGAACACTGAAGCTTTCTTT
.,TRBJ2-2,TRBV10-3,.,CAIRGGGPPNTGELFF,TGTGCCATCAGGGGAGGAGGGCCTCCGAACACCGGGGAGCTGTTTTTT
.,TRBJ1-2,TRBV18,once,CASSPTKRIGYTF,TGTGCCAGCTCACCAACTAAGAGGATCGGCTACACCTTC
.,TRBJ1-4,TRBV5-1,.,CASSLAQATNEKLFF,TGCGCCAGCAGCTTGGCTCAGGCAACTAATGAAAAACTGTTTTTT
.,TRBJ2-3,TRBV27,.,CASSLSQGGTDTQYF,TGTGCCAGCAGTTTATCACAGGGAGGCACAGATACGCAGTATTTT
TRBD2,TRBJ2-7,TRBV2,.,CASSGLAGRDEQYF,TGTGCCAGCAGTGGACTAGCGGGACGGGACGAGCAGTACTTC
.,TRBJ1-5,TRBV18,.,CASSPLQVLSNQPQHF,TGTGCCAGCTCACCGTTACAGGTACTGAGCAATCAGCCCCAGCATTTT
TRBD2,TRBJ2-2,TRBV6-5,.,CASSYASGSHTGELFF,TGTGCCAGCAGTTATGCTAGCGGGAGTCACACCGGGGAGCTGTTTTTT
TRBD1,TRBJ2-7,TRBV3-1/TRBV3-2,.,CASSQARQGGSYEQYF,TGTGCCAGCAGCCAGGCTCGACAGGGTGGCTCCTACGAGCAGTACTTC
TRBD1,TRBJ2-7,TRBV27,.,CASSPQTGTGHYEQYF,TGTGCCAGCAGTCCACAAACCGGGACAGGACACTACGAGCAGTACTTC
TRBD1,TRBJ1-2,TRBV29-1,few,CSVAGTANYGYTF,TGCAGCGTGGCCGGGACAGCTAACTATGGCTACACCTTC
TRBD1,TRBJ1-1,TRBV4-1,.,CASSQDLGQGTQNTEAFF,TGCGCCAGCAGCCAAGATCTGGGACAGGGAACTCAGAACACTGAAGCTTTCTTT
TRBD1,TRBJ1-4,TRBV9,.,CASSVGTGLSEKLFF,TGTGCCAGCAGCGTTGGGACAGGTCTAAGTGAAAAACTGTTTTTT
TRBD1,TRBJ2-7,TRBV7-9,.,CASSSRDRGIYEQYF,TGTGCCAGCAGCAGCCGGGACAGGGGGATCTACGAGCAGTACTTC
.,TRBJ2-5,TRBV14,.,CASSQRQLQETQYF,TGTGCCAGCAGCCAACGACAGCTTCAAGAGACCCAGTACTTC
.,TRBJ2-7,TRBV2,.,CASSEGGTRVGEQYF,TGTGCCAGCAGTGAAGGAGGGACAAGGGTCGGCGAGCAGTACTTC
.,TRBJ2-7,TRBV30,few,CAWTGSGYEQYF,TGTGCCTGGACGGGGTCGGGGTACGAGCAGTACTTC